This T cell receptor (beta chain) was identified in a study of CD8 T cells in Susac syndrome. When the RNA was reverse transcribed, random hexamers were used with an input of roughly 0.45 to 1 ug. One entry per CDR3 protein, called by TCRdb with MiXCR from the immunoSEQ multiplex PCR reads. This table has approximately 120,000 distinct CDR3 sequences, around 94% appearing once. This CDR3 comprises 14 residues. Germline lookup yields CDR1 LGHNT and CDR2 FRNRAP. Deletions cut 4 bases from V and 8 bases from J, with 17 bases between. Sequenced: CD4+ T cells from PBMCs. This TCR was recovered from a human donor in good health. The chain combines TRBV12-5 with TRBJ1-2, with D maybe TRBD1 (5 bases). CDR3 in DNA: TGTGCTAGTGGTTCACTCCAGGGAGAAGGGGGCTACACCTTC. It encodes CASGSLQGEGGYTF. The whole variable domain, remainder taken from reference TRBV12-5 and TRBJ1-2, is DARVTQTPRHKVTEMGQEVTMRCQPILGHNTVFWYRQTMMQGLELLAYFRNRAPLDDSGMPKDRFSAEMPDATLATLKIQPSEPRDSAVYFCASGSLQGEGGYTFGSGTRLTVV.